Listed below are T cell receptor beta chains from one sample, sequenced in a study of response to subunit inactivated influenza vaccine. TCRdb itself ran the RT-PCR reads through MiXCR, one entry per CDR3 protein. The table shows about 540,000 distinct CDR3 sequences, with roughly 23% occurring only once. The sample was also reused in another study, on T cells expressing NK-cell markers.

Sequences were derived from CD4+ T cells sorted from PBMCs, sampled approximately 12 days after vaccination. The receptors were sampled from a man aged 50-59 years who received an inactivated influenza vaccine. The CDR3 runs from the conserved cysteine through the conserved F or W. Fields, in order: V gene, J gene, CDR3 protein.

V: TRBV28
J: TRBJ2-7
CDR3: CASGAAEYSYEQYF

V: TRBV11-2
J: TRBJ1-2
CDR3: CASSLSGGSDGYTF

V: TRBV7-2
J: TRBJ1-4
CDR3: CASSLDLVGEKLFF

V: TRBV6-1
J: TRBJ2-5
CDR3: CASRPLLTGETQYF

V: TRBV7-9
J: TRBJ2-5
CDR3: CASSFGPLETQYF

V: TRBV10-2
J: TRBJ2-5
CDR3: CASRASGGAGETQYF

V: TRBV4-2
J: TRBJ1-1
CDR3: CASSQGLWKTYTEVFF

V: TRBV24-1
J: TRBJ2-3
CDR3: CATSDRRGTSGTVTDTQYF

V: TRBV6-1
J: TRBJ2-1
CDR3: CASSGRDSGNEQFF

V: TRBV29-1
J: TRBJ2-3
CDR3: CSVDKGYTDTQYF

V: TRBV7-9
J: TRBJ2-4
CDR3: CASSFSGQGPTKNIQYF

V: TRBV29-1
J: TRBJ2-1
CDR3: CSVERGGLNEQFF

V: TRBV11-2
J: TRBJ2-2
CDR3: CASSLDVRSGRDTGELFF

V: TRBV10-3
J: TRBJ2-1
CDR3: CAIRNRQEGYNEQFF

V: TRBV7-9
J: TRBJ2-1
CDR3: CASSFLAGSFDEQFF

V: TRBV6-2/TRBV6-3
J: TRBJ2-3
CDR3: CASRGWTGKLGDTQYF

V: TRBV2
J: TRBJ2-7
CDR3: CASSVAGDYEQYF

V: TRBV5-1
J: TRBJ2-5
CDR3: CASSWGRQGPETQYF

V: TRBV15
J: TRBJ2-3
CDR3: CATSRDTADTQYF

V: TRBV5-1
J: TRBJ2-2
CDR3: CASSLVQTNTGELFF

V: TRBV15
J: TRBJ1-1
CDR3: CATSRDITALPEAFF

V: TRBV23-1
J: TRBJ2-2
CDR3: CASSQLRDRHTGELFF

V: TRBV2
J: TRBJ1-1
CDR3: CASRFTWPNTEAFF

V: TRBV4-1
J: TRBJ2-7
CDR3: CASSQEGRTSSEQYF

V: TRBV5-1
J: TRBJ2-2
CDR3: CASSTQGSDTGELFF

V: TRBV9
J: TRBJ2-7
CDR3: CASSVEGYSYEQYF

V: TRBV4-1
J: TRBJ1-1
CDR3: CASSPDEARNTEAFF

V: TRBV15
J: TRBJ2-7
CDR3: CATSVAGTYEQYF

V: TRBV5-1
J: TRBJ1-4
CDR3: CASSTTGTGGEKLFF

V: TRBV7-2
J: TRBJ2-2
CDR3: CASSLARSRTGELFF

V: TRBV6-2/TRBV6-3
J: TRBJ2-1
CDR3: CASSATGLSYNEQFF

V: TRBV4-1
J: TRBJ2-3
CDR3: CASSLSAVSTDTQYF

V: TRBV24-1
J: TRBJ2-3
CDR3: CATRDRGTDTQYF

V: TRBV5-1
J: TRBJ2-5
CDR3: CASSLGASGRETQYF

V: TRBV29-1
J: TRBJ2-2
CDR3: CSARTSGTNTGELFF

V: TRBV12-3/TRBV12-4
J: TRBJ2-7
CDR3: CASRRTSGSYEQYF

V: TRBV4-2
J: TRBJ1-3
CDR3: CASSQDATSGNTIYF